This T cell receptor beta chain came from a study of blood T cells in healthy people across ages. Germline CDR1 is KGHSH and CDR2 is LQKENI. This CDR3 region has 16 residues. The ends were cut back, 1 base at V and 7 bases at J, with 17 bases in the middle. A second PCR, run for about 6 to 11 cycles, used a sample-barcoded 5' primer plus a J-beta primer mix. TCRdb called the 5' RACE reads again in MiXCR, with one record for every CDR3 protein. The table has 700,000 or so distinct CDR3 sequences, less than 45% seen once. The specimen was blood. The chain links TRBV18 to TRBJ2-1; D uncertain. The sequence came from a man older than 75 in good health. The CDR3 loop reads CASSPLMGRFGNEQFF. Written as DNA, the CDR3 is TGTGCCAGCTCACCACTTATGGGCCGCTTCGGGAATGAGCAGTTCTTC.